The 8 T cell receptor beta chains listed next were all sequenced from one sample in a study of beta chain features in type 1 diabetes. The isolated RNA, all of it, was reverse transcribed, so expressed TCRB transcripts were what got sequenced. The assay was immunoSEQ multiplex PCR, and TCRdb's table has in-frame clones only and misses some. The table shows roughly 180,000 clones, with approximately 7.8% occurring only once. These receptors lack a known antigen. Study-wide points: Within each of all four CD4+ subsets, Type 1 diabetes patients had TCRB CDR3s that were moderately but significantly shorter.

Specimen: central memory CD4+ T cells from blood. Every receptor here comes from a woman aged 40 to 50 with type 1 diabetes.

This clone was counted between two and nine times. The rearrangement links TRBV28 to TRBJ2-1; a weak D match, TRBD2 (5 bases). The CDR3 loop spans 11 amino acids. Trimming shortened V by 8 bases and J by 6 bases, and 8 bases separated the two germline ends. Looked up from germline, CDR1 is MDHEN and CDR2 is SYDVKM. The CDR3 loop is CASLGSNEQFF. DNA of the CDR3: TGTGCCAGCCTTGGGAGCAATGAGCAGTTCTTC.

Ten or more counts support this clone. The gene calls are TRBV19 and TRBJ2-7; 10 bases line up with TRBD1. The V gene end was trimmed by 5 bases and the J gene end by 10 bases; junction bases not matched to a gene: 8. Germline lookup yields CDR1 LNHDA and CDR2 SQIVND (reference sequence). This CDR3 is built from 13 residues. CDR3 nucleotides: TGTGCCAGTAGTTCCGGGACAGGGGTATCCCAGTACTTC. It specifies CASSSGTGVSQYF. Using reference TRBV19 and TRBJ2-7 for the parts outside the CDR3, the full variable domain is DGGITQSPKYLFRKEGQNVTLSCEQNLNHDAMYWYRQDPGQGLRLIYYSQIVNDFQKGDIAEGYSVSREKKESFPLTVTSAQKNPTAFYLCASSSGTGVSQYFGPGTRLTVT.

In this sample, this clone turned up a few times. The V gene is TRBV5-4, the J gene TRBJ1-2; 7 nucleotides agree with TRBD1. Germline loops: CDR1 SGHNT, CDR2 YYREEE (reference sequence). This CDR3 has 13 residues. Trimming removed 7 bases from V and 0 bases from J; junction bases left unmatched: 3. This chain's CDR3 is CASRDSTNYGYTF. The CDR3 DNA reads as TGTGCCAGCCGGGACAGCACTAACTATGGCTACACCTTC.

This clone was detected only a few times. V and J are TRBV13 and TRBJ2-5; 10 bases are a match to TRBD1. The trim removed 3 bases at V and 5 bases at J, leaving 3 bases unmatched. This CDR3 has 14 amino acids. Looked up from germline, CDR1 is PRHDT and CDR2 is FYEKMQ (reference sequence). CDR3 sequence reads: CASSFRTGGETQYF. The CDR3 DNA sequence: TGTGCCAGCAGCTTCAGGACAGGGGGGGAGACCCAGTACTTC.

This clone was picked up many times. CDR3 residues: CASSLGSGTGRNEQFF. CDR3 coding DNA: TGCGCCAGCAGCTTGGGGTCAGGGACAGGGAGAAATGAGCAGTTCTTC. This chain uses TRBV5-1 with TRBJ2-1, with 9 bases matching TRBD1. The CDR3 runs 16 residues. Trimming took 0 bases from V and 7 from J; bases not matched to a gene: 8. Per the germline V gene, CDR1 is SGHRS and CDR2 is YFSETQ. Combining the CDR3 with reference TRBV5-1 and TRBJ2-1 gives the whole variable domain KAGVTQTPRYLIKTRGQQVTLSCSPISGHRSVSWYQQTPGQGLQFLFEYFSETQRNKGNFPGRFSGRQFSNSRSEMNVSTLELGDSALYLCASSLGSGTGRNEQFFGPGTRLTVL.

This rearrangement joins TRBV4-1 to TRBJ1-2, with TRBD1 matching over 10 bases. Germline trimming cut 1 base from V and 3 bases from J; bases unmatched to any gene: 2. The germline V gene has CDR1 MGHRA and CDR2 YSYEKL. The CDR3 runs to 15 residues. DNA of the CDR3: TGCGCCAGCAGCCAAGCCGGGACAGGGGACTATGGCTACACCTTC. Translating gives CASSQAGTGDYGYTF.

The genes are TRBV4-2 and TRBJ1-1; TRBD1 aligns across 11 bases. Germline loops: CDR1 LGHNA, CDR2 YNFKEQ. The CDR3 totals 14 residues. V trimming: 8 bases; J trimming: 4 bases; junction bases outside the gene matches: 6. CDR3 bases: TGTGCCAGCGGGACCGGGACAGGGGGCACTGAAGCTTTCTTT. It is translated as CASGTGTGGTEAFF.

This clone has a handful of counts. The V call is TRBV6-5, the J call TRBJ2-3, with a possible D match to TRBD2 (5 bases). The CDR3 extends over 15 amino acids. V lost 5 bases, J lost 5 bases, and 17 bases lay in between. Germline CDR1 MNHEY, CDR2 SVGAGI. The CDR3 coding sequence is TGTGCCAGCAGTGGGAAGACGGGGATAGGAGATACGCAGTATTTT. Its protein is CASSGKTGIGDTQYF.